A selection of T cell receptor beta chains follows, all from one sample in a study of blood T cell repertoires in COVID-19. Sequenced by immunoSEQ multiplex PCR; TCRdb stores in-frame clones only, minus some. In the table there are 90,000 to 130,000 clones, around 90% of which are singletons. The material sequenced was peripheral blood. The receptors come from a woman between 50 and 59 years old with acute or convalescent COVID-19. The CDR3 runs from the conserved cysteine through the conserved F or W. The D gene is left open where the match is weak. The size of a clone is reported for some rows only, either as once, few or many, or as a class for expanded clones.

D gene: NA
clone size: once
V gene: TRBV7-9
J gene: TRBJ2-5
CDR3 protein: CASSAPTGLMETQYF
CDR3 DNA: TGTGCCAGCAGCGCCCCTACAGGGTTGATGGAGACCCAGTACTTC

D gene: TRBD1
clone size: NA
V gene: TRBV28
J gene: TRBJ1-2
CDR3 protein: CATDEGTGALSGYTF
CDR3 DNA: TGTGCCACCGATGAGGGGACAGGGGCGCTTAGTGGCTACACCTTC

D gene: TRBD1
clone size: NA
V gene: TRBV6-5
J gene: TRBJ1-1
CDR3 protein: CASSYRTGLEAFF
CDR3 DNA: TGTGCCAGCAGTTACAGGACAGGCCTTGAAGCTTTCTTT

D gene: TRBD1
clone size: NA
V gene: TRBV27
J gene: TRBJ1-5
CDR3 protein: CASSSPGGSGSQPQHF
CDR3 DNA: TGTGCCAGCAGTTCTCCAGGGGGCTCAGGGTCTCAGCCCCAGCATTTT

D gene: NA
clone size: NA
V gene: TRBV7-8
J gene: TRBJ1-1
CDR3 protein: CASSLYRSAEAFF
CDR3 DNA: TGTGCCAGCAGCTTATACCGTTCGGCTGAAGCTTTCTTT

D gene: NA
clone size: NA
V gene: TRBV7-2
J gene: TRBJ2-3
CDR3 protein: CASSLASGNPRDTQYF
CDR3 DNA: TGTGCCAGCAGCTTAGCTTCCGGGAACCCGAGGGATACGCAGTATTTT

D gene: NA
clone size: NA
V gene: TRBV15
J gene: TRBJ2-1
CDR3 protein: CATSRDLGGGGHEQFF
CDR3 DNA: TGTGCCACCAGCAGAGATCTGGGGGGAGGGGGACATGAGCAGTTCTTC

D gene: TRBD1
clone size: NA
V gene: TRBV5-1
J gene: TRBJ2-3
CDR3 protein: CASSSGTGRTDTQYF
CDR3 DNA: TGCGCCAGCAGCTCCGGGACAGGGCGCACAGATACGCAGTATTTT

D gene: TRBD1
clone size: NA
V gene: TRBV29-1
J gene: TRBJ2-4
CDR3 protein: CSVAGTGGGKNIQYF
CDR3 DNA: TGCAGCGTCGCCGGGACAGGGGGCGGCAAAAACATTCAGTACTTC

D gene: NA
clone size: once
V gene: TRBV5-1
J gene: TRBJ1-2
CDR3 protein: CASSAGDAAEGYTF
CDR3 DNA: TGCGCCAGCAGCGCGGGGGACGCCGCGGAGGGCTACACCTTC

D gene: TRBD1
clone size: many
V gene: TRBV6-1
J gene: TRBJ2-1
CDR3 protein: CASSEWGGDRGREQFF
CDR3 DNA: TGTGCCAGCAGTGAATGGGGTGGGGACAGGGGACGGGAGCAGTTCTTC

D gene: NA
clone size: NA
V gene: TRBV4-1
J gene: TRBJ2-1
CDR3 protein: CASSPGRTTPAHEQFF
CDR3 DNA: TGCGCCAGCAGCCCCGGTAGGACTACCCCCGCTCATGAGCAGTTCTTC

D gene: TRBD1
clone size: few
V gene: TRBV2
J gene: TRBJ1-4
CDR3 protein: CASSGTGGLGNEKLFF
CDR3 DNA: TGTGCCAGCAGCGGGACAGGGGGCCTCGGTAATGAAAAACTGTTTTTT

D gene: NA
clone size: once
V gene: TRBV10-1
J gene: TRBJ1-1
CDR3 protein: CASSEGGWGTEAFF
CDR3 DNA: TGCGCCAGCAGTGAGGGGGGGTGGGGCACTGAAGCTTTCTTT

D gene: NA
clone size: NA
V gene: TRBV10-3
J gene: TRBJ1-2
CDR3 protein: CAISDFKTRLNYGYTF
CDR3 DNA: TGTGCCATCAGTGATTTTAAGACCAGACTCAACTATGGCTACACCTTC

D gene: TRBD2
clone size: NA
V gene: TRBV27
J gene: TRBJ2-1
CDR3 protein: CASSFQLAGGEQFF
CDR3 DNA: TGTGCCAGCAGTTTCCAACTAGCGGGAGGGGAGCAGTTCTTC

D gene: TRBD2
clone size: NA
V gene: TRBV2
J gene: TRBJ2-5
CDR3 protein: CASSEVGTSPFNMETQYF
CDR3 DNA: TGTGCCAGCAGTGAGGTTGGGACTAGCCCTTTTAACATGGAGACCCAGTACTTC

D gene: NA
clone size: NA
V gene: TRBV3-1/TRBV3-2
J gene: TRBJ2-1
CDR3 protein: CASSLTGLSYNEQFF
CDR3 DNA: TGTGCCAGCAGTCTAACAGGGCTCTCCTACAATGAGCAGTTCTTC

D gene: TRBD1
clone size: NA
V gene: TRBV3-1/TRBV3-2
J gene: TRBJ2-7
CDR3 protein: CASSRTGGYEQYF
CDR3 DNA: TGTGCCAGCAGCCGGACAGGGGGCTACGAGCAGTACTTC

D gene: NA
clone size: NA
V gene: TRBV6-1
J gene: TRBJ1-5
CDR3 protein: CASSESRVSNQPQHF
CDR3 DNA: TGTGCCAGCAGTGAATCCAGGGTTAGCAATCAGCCCCAGCATTTT

D gene: TRBD2
clone size: few
V gene: TRBV5-1
J gene: TRBJ2-7
CDR3 protein: CASSLVATSGLGYEQYF
CDR3 DNA: TGCGCCAGCAGCTTGGTGGCTACTAGCGGTCTAGGCTACGAGCAGTACTTC

D gene: TRBD1
clone size: NA
V gene: TRBV6-5
J gene: TRBJ1-5
CDR3 protein: CASSNPTGDNQPQHF
CDR3 DNA: TGTGCCAGCAGCAACCCAACAGGGGATAATCAGCCCCAGCATTTT

D gene: NA
clone size: NA
V gene: TRBV7-9
J gene: TRBJ2-1
CDR3 protein: CASSLGVADNEQFF
CDR3 DNA: TGTGCCAGCAGCTTAGGGGTAGCGGACAATGAGCAGTTCTTC

D gene: TRBD1
clone size: NA
V gene: TRBV11-2
J gene: TRBJ2-1
CDR3 protein: CASSLEGQVYNEQFF
CDR3 DNA: TGTGCCAGCAGCTTAGAGGGACAGGTCTACAATGAGCAGTTCTTC

D gene: TRBD2
clone size: NA
V gene: TRBV30
J gene: TRBJ2-7
CDR3 protein: CAWTPRGRGRAEQYF
CDR3 DNA: TGTGCCTGGACCCCGAGGGGTCGGGGGAGGGCCGAGCAGTACTTC

D gene: TRBD1
clone size: NA
V gene: TRBV28
J gene: TRBJ1-2
CDR3 protein: CASSLFRDRSSLSGYTF
CDR3 DNA: TGTGCCAGCAGTTTGTTTCGGGACAGGAGCTCGCTAAGTGGCTACACCTTC

D gene: NA
clone size: NA
V gene: TRBV24-1
J gene: TRBJ1-5
CDR3 protein: CATSDRTTPGQPQHF
CDR3 DNA: TGTGCCACCAGTGACCGGACGACCCCGGGGCAGCCCCAGCATTTT

D gene: TRBD2
clone size: NA
V gene: TRBV29-1
J gene: TRBJ2-7
CDR3 protein: CSVDYSREGRDEQYF
CDR3 DNA: TGCAGCGTTGATTATAGTCGGGAGGGCAGGGACGAGCAGTACTTC

D gene: TRBD2
clone size: NA
V gene: TRBV14
J gene: TRBJ2-3
CDR3 protein: CASSLLAVPDTQYF
CDR3 DNA: TGTGCCAGCAGTCTACTAGCGGTCCCAGATACGCAGTATTTT

D gene: TRBD2
clone size: NA
V gene: TRBV14
J gene: TRBJ2-1
CDR3 protein: CASSGGLAGFYNEQFF
CDR3 DNA: TGTGCCAGCAGCGGAGGACTAGCGGGCTTCTACAATGAGCAGTTCTTC

D gene: TRBD1
clone size: NA
V gene: TRBV27
J gene: TRBJ2-7
CDR3 protein: CASSLTGGSYEQYF
CDR3 DNA: TGTGCCAGCAGTTTAACAGGGGGCTCCTACGAGCAGTACTTC

D gene: TRBD1
clone size: NA
V gene: TRBV19
J gene: TRBJ1-2
CDR3 protein: CASRNGTGTADYGYTF
CDR3 DNA: TGTGCCAGTAGAAATGGGACAGGGACCGCTGACTATGGCTACACCTTC

D gene: NA
clone size: NA
V gene: TRBV2
J gene: TRBJ1-6
CDR3 protein: CASSEQGNNSPLHF
CDR3 DNA: TGTGCCAGCAGTGAGCAGGGAAATAATTCACCCCTCCACTTT

D gene: TRBD2
clone size: once
V gene: TRBV5-1
J gene: TRBJ2-1
CDR3 protein: CASSLGGGTGGQNEQFF
CDR3 DNA: TGCGCCAGCAGCTTGGGAGGAGGAACGGGAGGGCAGAATGAGCAGTTCTTC

D gene: NA
clone size: NA
V gene: TRBV5-1
J gene: TRBJ1-1
CDR3 protein: CASSSRGAEAFF
CDR3 DNA: TGCGCCAGCAGCTCCAGGGGCGCTGAAGCTTTCTTT

D gene: TRBD1
clone size: NA
V gene: TRBV4-2
J gene: TRBJ1-3
CDR3 protein: CASSQGQGAGNTIYF
CDR3 DNA: TGTGCCAGCAGCCAAGGACAGGGGGCTGGAAACACCATATATTTT

D gene: TRBD2
clone size: NA
V gene: TRBV2
J gene: TRBJ2-5
CDR3 protein: CASSNRAGAETQYF
CDR3 DNA: TGTGCCAGCAGTAATCGCGCGGGAGCGGAGACCCAGTACTTC

D gene: NA
clone size: NA
V gene: TRBV15
J gene: TRBJ2-2
CDR3 protein: CATSRDTGNPGELFF
CDR3 DNA: TGTGCCACCAGCAGAGATACAGGGAATCCCGGGGAGCTGTTTTTT

D gene: TRBD1
clone size: once
V gene: TRBV2
J gene: TRBJ1-4
CDR3 protein: CASRGQPDEKLFF
CDR3 DNA: TGTGCCAGCAGGGGACAGCCCGATGAAAAACTGTTTTTT

D gene: NA
clone size: NA
V gene: TRBV2
J gene: TRBJ1-3
CDR3 protein: CATSGGRGNTIYF
CDR3 DNA: TGTGCTACCTCGGGGGGCCGTGGAAACACCATATATTTT

D gene: NA
clone size: NA
V gene: TRBV6-6
J gene: TRBJ1-3
CDR3 protein: CASTRSRGTGNTIYF
CDR3 DNA: TGTGCCAGCACCAGAAGTAGGGGGACTGGAAACACCATATATTTT

D gene: NA
clone size: NA
V gene: TRBV10-3
J gene: TRBJ1-1
CDR3 protein: CAISQTWANTEAFF
CDR3 DNA: TGTGCCATCAGTCAGACATGGGCGAACACTGAAGCTTTCTTT

D gene: TRBD2
clone size: NA
V gene: TRBV5-1
J gene: TRBJ2-3
CDR3 protein: CASSPSGTSGDTQYF
CDR3 DNA: TGCGCCAGCAGCCCGTCCGGGACTAGCGGCGATACGCAGTATTTT

D gene: TRBD2
clone size: NA
V gene: TRBV5-1
J gene: TRBJ2-2
CDR3 protein: CASRTGSGGRAGELFF
CDR3 DNA: TGCGCCAGCAGAACAGGATCTGGCGGGAGGGCCGGGGAGCTGTTTTTT

D gene: TRBD1
clone size: NA
V gene: TRBV28
J gene: TRBJ1-2
CDR3 protein: CASSTSGTGLYGYTF
CDR3 DNA: TGTGCCAGCAGTACCTCCGGGACAGGGCTGTATGGCTACACCTTC

D gene: NA
clone size: once
V gene: TRBV5-1
J gene: TRBJ2-1
CDR3 protein: CASSLYASTNEQFF
CDR3 DNA: TGCGCCAGCAGCTTGTATGCTAGCACGAATGAGCAGTTCTTC

D gene: NA
clone size: NA
V gene: TRBV13
J gene: TRBJ2-2
CDR3 protein: CASSSGLAGELFF
CDR3 DNA: TGTGCCAGCAGCTCGGGTCTGGCCGGGGAGCTGTTTTTT

D gene: TRBD2
clone size: NA
V gene: TRBV24-1
J gene: TRBJ2-2
CDR3 protein: CATSVGLAVNEELFF
CDR3 DNA: TGTGCCACCAGTGTGGGACTAGCGGTGAACGAGGAGCTGTTTTTT

D gene: NA
clone size: NA
V gene: TRBV27
J gene: TRBJ1-2
CDR3 protein: CASSFSWDYGYTF
CDR3 DNA: TGTGCCAGCAGTTTTAGCTGGGACTATGGCTACACCTTC

D gene: NA
clone size: once
V gene: TRBV27
J gene: TRBJ2-7
CDR3 protein: CASSDALQGVGEQYF
CDR3 DNA: TGTGCCAGCAGCGACGCACTACAGGGCGTCGGCGAGCAGTACTTC

D gene: NA
clone size: NA
V gene: TRBV15
J gene: TRBJ1-2
CDR3 protein: CATSSPQGRAGGYTF
CDR3 DNA: TGTGCCACCAGCAGCCCGCAGGGGCGGGCAGGTGGCTACACCTTC

D gene: NA
clone size: NA
V gene: TRBV9
J gene: TRBJ1-2
CDR3 protein: CASSVDTGRYGYTF
CDR3 DNA: TGTGCCAGCAGCGTAGATACAGGGCGATATGGCTACACCTTC

D gene: TRBD2
clone size: NA
V gene: TRBV6-5
J gene: TRBJ2-1
CDR3 protein: CASSSKLAGAYNEQFF
CDR3 DNA: TGTGCCAGCAGTTCCAAACTAGCGGGGGCCTACAATGAGCAGTTCTTC

D gene: NA
clone size: NA
V gene: TRBV6-5
J gene: TRBJ2-7
CDR3 protein: CASMGSTSYEQYF
CDR3 DNA: TGTGCCAGCATGGGCAGTACATCTTACGAGCAGTACTTC